The 28 T cell receptor beta chains presented below share a single source sample, sequenced in a study of regulatory T cells in long-lasting Graves disease. To make TCR beta libraries, researchers used iRepertoire HTBI primers and Arm-PCR of CDR3 regions. TCRdb passed the multiplex PCR reads through MiXCR, listing each CDR3 protein once. Among more than 300,000 distinct CDR3 sequences, roughly a fifth were seen once, and the ten largest hold 29%. Time point in this sample: persistent/refractory GD, antithyroid drugs over 5 years with positive TRAb. Making the TCR library involved RNA that had been extracted from PBMCs. Sequenced here: peripheral blood mononuclear cells (PBMCs), sampled when the disease was refractory, from a patient treated with antithyroid drugs. The source of these receptors is a female donor with Graves disease.

In its sample, this clonotype was seen many times. The chain is built from TRBV11-1 and TRBJ1-1; D may be TRBD1 (6 bases). CDR1 and CDR2 from the germline V gene are SGHAT and FQDESV (reference sequence). V was trimmed by 3 bases and J by 1 base, leaving 9 bases between them. CDR3 length: 14 amino acids. The CDR3 protein is CASSFGDKNTEAFF. The CDR3 coding sequence is TGTGCCAGCAGCTTTGGGGACAAGAACACTGAAGCTTTCTTT. Full variable domain (rest looked up from reference TRBV11-1 and TRBJ1-1): EAEVAQSPRYKITEKSQAVAFWCDPISGHATLYWYRQILGQGPELLVQFQDESVVDDSQLPKDRFSAERLKGVDSTLKIQPAELGDSAMYLCASSFGDKNTEAFFGQGTRLTVV.

The chain is built from TRBV5-6 and TRBJ1-4, with D possibly being TRBD1 (6 bases). V was cut by 0 bases and J by 14 bases, with 8 bases left in between. Germline CDR1 SGHDT, CDR2 YYEEEE. The CDR3 is 11 amino acids. The CDR3 region has the DNA TGTGCCAGCAGCTTGGGGGGGCGGCTGTTTTTT. Translation: CASSLGGRLFF.

This clonotype was observed at least ten times. This rearrangement joins TRBV7-2 to TRBJ2-7; 7 bases match TRBD2. CDR1 SGHTA and CDR2 FQGNSA come from the germline V gene. This CDR3 has 15 amino acids. V dropped 5 bases and J dropped 3; count of bases not matched to a gene: 10. The CDR3 DNA reads as TGTGCCAGCAGCAAACGTGGGTCGGGGGGCTACGAGCAGTACTTC. Amino acids: CASSKRGSGGYEQYF. Filled out from reference TRBV7-2 and TRBJ2-7, the complete variable domain reads GAGVSQSPSNKVTEKGKDVELRCDPISGHTALYWYRQSLGQGLEFLIYFQGNSAPDKSGLPSDRFSAERTGGSVSTLTIQRTQQEDSAVYLCASSKRGSGGYEQYFGPGTRLTVT.

This clonotype was observed a few times. This chain joins TRBV28 and TRBJ2-3, with 11 bases lining up with TRBD2. The V segment lost 6 bases and the J segment 2 bases; nucleotides outside the gene matches: 7. Germline V gene sequence: CDR1 MDHEN, CDR2 SYDVKM. This CDR3 is built from 16 residues. The CDR3: CASRSGTSGHTDTQYF. The CDR3 DNA follows: TGTGCCAGCAGATCCGGGACTAGCGGTCACACAGATACGCAGTATTTT.

This clonotype was observed at least ten times. This rearrangement joins TRBV28 to TRBJ2-4, with 9 nucleotides matching TRBD2. In germline, CDR1 is MDHEN, CDR2 SYDVKM. The CDR3 extends over 20 amino acids. The V segment lost 6 bases and the J segment 1 base; nucleotides outside the gene matches: 19. The CDR3 protein is CASSPAGGRALRGAKNIQYF. DNA for the CDR3: TGTGCCAGCAGCCCCGCGGGCGGGAGGGCCCTCCGAGGTGCCAAAAACATTCAGTACTTC.

This clonotype was seen more than once but under ten times. The V gene is TRBV30, the J gene TRBJ1-5; D not certain. The CDR3 has 15 amino acids. Germline CDR1 reads GTSNPN; CDR2 reads SVGIG (reference sequence). V lost 2 bases, J lost 3 bases, and 14 bases lay in between. The CDR3 DNA reads as TGTGCCTGGAGTCTAAGGTTAGGTTTCAATCAGCCCCAGCATTTT. Translating it yields CAWSLRLGFNQPQHF.

This clonotype showed up many times. This sequence joins TRBV25-1 and TRBJ1-1; the D is unclear. V was cut by 2 bases and J by 1 base, with 11 bases left in between. This CDR3 spans 15 amino acids. Germline loops: CDR1 MGHDK, CDR2 SYGVNS. The CDR3 loop reads CASSELRTQNTEAFF. CDR3 DNA sequence: TGTGCCAGCAGTGAACTACGGACGCAGAACACTGAAGCTTTCTTT.

The chain has TRBV20-1 and TRBJ2-3; D gene ambiguous. This CDR3 has 13 residues. The germline gives CDR1 DFQATT, CDR2 SNEGSKA (reference sequence). Trimming took off 3 bases at V and 0 bases at J, with 7 bases between the two ends. CDR3 protein: CSASGTSTDTQYF. For the CDR3, the DNA is TGCAGTGCTAGCGGAACTAGCACAGATACGCAGTATTTT.

This clonotype was observed many times. The V and J genes are TRBV11-2 and TRBJ2-7; 9 positions match TRBD2. With V trimmed by 1 base and J by 2 bases, 3 bases remained unmatched. There are 15 residues in the CDR3. CDR1 SGHAT and CDR2 FQNNGV come from the germline V gene. CDR3 coding DNA: TGTGCCAGCAGCTTAGGCGGACTAGCGACCTACGAGCAGTACTTC. Encoded protein: CASSLGGLATYEQYF.

This clonotype appeared once. CDR3 in DNA: TGCGCCAGCAGCCAAGCCCGGGGAGGTGGCTACACCTTC. Translation: CASSQARGGGYTF. The V gene is TRBV4-3, the J gene TRBJ1-2, with D hard to call. V was pared by 1 base and J by 7 bases, with 10 bases between. Germline values: CDR1 LGHNA, CDR2 YSLEER. The CDR3 runs 13 residues.

Of note for this clonotype: This CDR3 fails to terminate in the conserved phenylalanine or tryptophan, so it likely reflects a read error. The rearrangement joins TRBV7-2 to TRBJ2-7; 8 bases align to TRBD1. V shed 0 bases, J shed 6 bases, and the junction held 10 bases outside the gene matches. CDR3 length equals 16 residues. Per germline, CDR1 SGHTA and CDR2 FQGNSA. The CDR3: CASSLAPWTGQVEQYS. The CDR3 nucleotides read TGTGCCAGCAGCTTAGCCCCATGGACAGGGCAAGTCGAGCAGTACTCC.

This clonotype was detected ten times or more. The V and J genes are TRBV19 and TRBJ2-4, with a tentative D call TRBD2 (5 bases). V gave up 3 bases and J gave up 15 bases, with 12 bases separating them. This CDR3 comprises 11 residues. Germline CDR1 LNHDA, CDR2 SQIVND (reference sequence). Here the CDR3 reads CASSIRGRPYF. CDR3 DNA: TGTGCCAGTAGTATTCGAGGGCGCCCGTACTTC. The full variable domain, rest sourced from reference TRBV19 and TRBJ2-4, is DGGITQSPKYLFRKEGQNVTLSCEQNLNHDAMYWYRQDPGQGLRLIYYSQIVNDFQKGDIAEGYSVSREKKESFPLTVTSAQKNPTAFYLCASSIRGRPYFGAGTRLSVL.

This clonotype was recorded many times. The chain recombines TRBV28 with TRBJ2-7; D possibly corresponds to TRBD2 (5 bases). Trimming stripped 6 bases from V and 3 bases from J, with 9 bases between. This CDR3 comprises 12 residues. Germline V CDR1 and CDR2: MDHEN, SYDVKM. CDR3 residues: CASRERNYEQYF. The CDR3 nucleotides read TGTGCCAGCAGGGAGCGGAACTACGAGCAGTACTTC. Full variable domain (outside the CDR3, taken from reference TRBV28 and TRBJ2-7): DVKVTQSSRYLVKRTGEKVFLECVQDMDHENMFWYRQDPGLGLRLIYFSYDVKMKEKGDIPEGYSVSREKKERFSLILESASTNQTSMYLCASRERNYEQYFGPGTRLTVT.

This clonotype was seen ten or more times. The chain employs TRBV12-3 or TRBV12-4 and TRBJ2-5; 7 bases are a match to TRBD2. The CDR3 loop spans 13 amino acids. With 7 bases clipped from V and 5 bases from J, the junction kept 7 bases outside the gene matches. CDR3 sequence (DNA): TGTGCCAGCACCCCGGGAGGAACGGAGACCCAGTACTTC. Protein: CASTPGGTETQYF.

V is TRBV11-3 and J is TRBJ2-3; a possible D gene is TRBD2 (6 bases). CDR1 is SGHNT and CDR2 is YENEEA in the germline V gene. V was trimmed by 2 bases and J by 2 bases, leaving 8 bases between them. The CDR3 extends over 14 amino acids. The CDR3 DNA follows: TGTGCCAGCAGCTTACTAGCGATCACAGATACGCAGTATTTT. This encodes CASSLLAITDTQYF.

This clonotype was picked up a small number of times. The rearrangement joins TRBV12-3 or TRBV12-4 to TRBJ2-2; D is possibly TRBD2 (7 bases). The germline V and J ends were trimmed by 2 bases and 4 bases, with 11 bases remaining between them. This CDR3 contains 15 residues. The CDR3 spells CASSLRGGGTGELFF. CDR3 sequence (DNA): TGTGCCAGCAGTTTAAGGGGGGGGGGCACCGGGGAGCTGTTTTTT.

Ten or more counts support this clonotype. V usage is TRBV27 and J usage is TRBJ2-7, with TRBD1 matching 8 bases. The CDR3 is made up of 14 amino acids. Unmatched junction bases numbered 6, after V lost 5 bases and J lost 3 bases. Germline V lookup: CDR1 MNHEY, CDR2 SMNVEV (reference sequence). Here the CDR3 reads CASSTRTGNYEQYF. CDR3 DNA sequence: TGTGCCAGCAGTACCCGGACAGGGAACTACGAGCAGTACTTC.

Turning to this clonotype: One base away lies a much larger clone, so this may be a sequencing read error. The chain couples TRBV5-1 to TRBJ2-7, with D perhaps TRBD2 (5 bases). The V end lost 5 bases, the J end lost 3 bases, and 12 bases lay between the germline ends. The CDR3 consists of 13 residues. Germline CDR1 is SGHRS and CDR2 is YFSETQ. As DNA, the CDR3 is TGCGCCAGCAGACCCGACGGGGACTACGAGCAGTACTTC. Amino acid sequence: CASRPDGDYEQYF.

In its sample, this clonotype was seen many times. This chain uses TRBV7-8 with TRBJ1-3; 9 bases line up with TRBD1. Germline lookup yields CDR1 SGHVS and CDR2 FQNEAQ. Trimming cost V 5 bases and J 3 bases; bases outside gene matches: 11. CDR3 length: 17 residues. The CDR3 loop is CASSRANRGLGGNTIYF. For the CDR3, the DNA is TGTGCCAGCAGCCGAGCGAACAGGGGGCTTGGTGGAAACACCATATATTTT.

The chain joins TRBV18 to TRBJ1-2; tentative D call: TRBD1 (6 bases). The CDR3 is 18 residues long. V gave up 1 base and J gave up 4 bases, with 22 bases separating them. From germline, CDR1 is KGHSH and CDR2 LQKENI. CDR3 loop: CASSPRGVPGALGYGYTF. The CDR3 bases are TGTGCCAGCTCACCACGGGGAGTTCCAGGGGCCCTGGGCTATGGCTACACCTTC. Full variable domain (rest looked up from reference TRBV18 and TRBJ1-2): NAGVMQNPRHLVRRRGQEARLRCSPMKGHSHVYWYRQLPEEGLKFMVYLQKENIIDESGMPKERFSAEFPKEGPSILRIQQVVRGDSAAYFCASSPRGVPGALGYGYTFGSGTRLTVV.

This clonotype occurred many times. This rearrangement joins TRBV7-2 to TRBJ2-5; 7 bases fit TRBD2. Germline CDR1 and CDR2: SGHTA and FQGNSA. J lost 5 bases, V lost 1 base, and 7 bases had no gene match. This CDR3 contains 15 residues. The CDR3 region has the DNA TGTGCCAGCAGCTTAGTGGGCGGGGGTGGGGAGACCCAGTACTTC. It yields the protein CASSLVGGGGETQYF. The full variable domain, with the rest looked up from reference TRBV7-2 and TRBJ2-5, is GAGVSQSPSNKVTEKGKDVELRCDPISGHTALYWYRQSLGQGLEFLIYFQGNSAPDKSGLPSDRFSAERTGGSVSTLTIQRTQQEDSAVYLCASSLVGGGGETQYFGPGTRLLVL.

The chain uses TRBV20-1 and TRBJ2-1; 8 nucleotides agree with TRBD2. CDR1 is DFQATT and CDR2 is SNEGSKA in the germline V gene (reference sequence). CDR3 size: 16 residues. Trimming at V came to 0 bases and at J to 4 bases, leaving 8 bases not matched to a gene. The CDR3 here is CSAREGVAGSYNEQFF. DNA of the CDR3: TGCAGTGCTAGAGAAGGGGTAGCGGGATCTTACAATGAGCAGTTCTTC.

This clonotype was observed many times. This chain joins TRBV20-1 and TRBJ1-1; D uncertain. From germline, CDR1 is DFQATT and CDR2 SNEGSKA (reference sequence). CDR3 length: 12 residues. Between the trimmed V and J ends, which lost 3 bases and 1 base, there was a span of 6 bases. CDR3 nucleotides: TGCAGTGCTAGCTCCCCGAACACTGAAGCTTTCTTT. This codes for CSASSPNTEAFF.

The chain recombines TRBV18 with TRBJ1-3; D gene unclear. This CDR3 has 14 residues. V gave up 8 bases and J gave up 0 bases, with 11 bases separating them. In germline, CDR1 is KGHSH, CDR2 LQKENI. CDR3 sequence reads: CASTPTSSGNTIYF. CDR3 DNA: TGTGCCAGCACCCCCACGAGCTCTGGAAACACCATATATTTT. Drawing the rest from reference TRBV18 and TRBJ1-3, the complete variable domain is NAGVMQNPRHLVRRRGQEARLRCSPMKGHSHVYWYRQLPEEGLKFMVYLQKENIIDESGMPKERFSAEFPKEGPSILRIQQVVRGDSAAYFCASTPTSSGNTIYFGEGSWLTVV.

This clonotype has a count of ten or more. V usage is TRBV6-5 and J usage is TRBJ2-5, with TRBD1 matching over 9 bases. V lost 6 bases and J lost 5; bases outside the gene matches: 10. This CDR3 is 15 amino acids long. Germline lookup yields CDR1 MNHEY and CDR2 SVGAGI. CDR3 bases: TGTGCCAGCAGCTACACGGGACAGGGCGTCGAGACCCAGTACTTC. Translation: CASSYTGQGVETQYF.

This clonotype was found a few times. The rearrangement links TRBV10-3 to TRBJ2-2; D tentatively reads TRBD1 or TRBD2 (5 bases each). Trimming removed 9 bases at V and 7 bases at J, with 9 bases between. From germline, CDR1 is ENHRY and CDR2 SYGVKD. CDR3 size: 11 residues. CDR3 sequence (DNA): TGTGCCATACGGGGCGGCGGGGAGCTGTTTTTT. Translation: CAIRGGGELFF.

As to this clonotype: This clone may be a read error of a much larger clone one base away. The V gene is TRBV7-9, the J gene TRBJ2-7, with 8 bases fitting TRBD1. Losses at the gene ends were 8 bases for V and 5 bases for J; bases not matched to a gene: 14. This CDR3 comprises 15 residues. Germline-derived CDR1 and CDR2 are SEHNR and FQNEAQ (reference sequence). DNA of the CDR3: TGTGCCAGCGGCCTAGGACAGGGCCGATCAAACGAGCAGTACTTC. It codes for CASGLGQGRSNEQYF.

Ten or more counts support this clonotype. The chain couples TRBV6-5 to TRBJ2-7; D possibly matches TRBD1 or TRBD2 (5 bases each). CDR3 length equals 13 residues. Per the germline V gene, CDR1 is MNHEY and CDR2 is SVGAGI. The V and J ends lost 4 bases and 7 bases respectively, with 14 bases between them. The CDR3 reads CASSSGPHPEQYF. In DNA, the CDR3 is TGTGCCAGCAGTTCGGGACCCCATCCTGAGCAGTACTTC.